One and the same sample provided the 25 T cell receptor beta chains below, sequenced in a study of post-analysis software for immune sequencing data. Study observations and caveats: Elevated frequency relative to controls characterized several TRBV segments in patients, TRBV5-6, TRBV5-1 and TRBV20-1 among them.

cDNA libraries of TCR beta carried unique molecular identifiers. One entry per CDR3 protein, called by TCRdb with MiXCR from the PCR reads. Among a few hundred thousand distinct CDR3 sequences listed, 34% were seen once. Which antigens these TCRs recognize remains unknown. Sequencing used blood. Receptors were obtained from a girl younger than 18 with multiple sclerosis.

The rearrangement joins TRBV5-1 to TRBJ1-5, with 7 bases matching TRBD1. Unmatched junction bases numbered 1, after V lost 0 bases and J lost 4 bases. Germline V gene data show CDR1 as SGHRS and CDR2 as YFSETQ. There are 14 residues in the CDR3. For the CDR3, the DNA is TGCGCCAGCAGCTTGGCCAGGGGGAATCAGCCCCAGCATTTT. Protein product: CASSLARGNQPQHF.

The CDR3 nucleotides are TGTGCCAGCAGCGCACAGACAGGGGGCGAGGCAGAGACCCAGTACTTC. It translates to CASSAQTGGEAETQYF. The chain carries TRBV4-2 and TRBJ2-5, with TRBD1 matching 10 bases. Germline V gene sequence: CDR1 LGHNA, CDR2 YNFKEQ. The junction had 10 bases not matched to a gene; V was cut back by 5 bases and J by 4 bases. The CDR3 has 16 residues.

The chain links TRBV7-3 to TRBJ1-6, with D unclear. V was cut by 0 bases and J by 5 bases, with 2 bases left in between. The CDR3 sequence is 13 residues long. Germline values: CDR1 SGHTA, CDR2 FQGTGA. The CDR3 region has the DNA TGTGCCAGCAGCTTAACAAATAATTCACCCCTCCACTTT. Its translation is CASSLTNNSPLHF.

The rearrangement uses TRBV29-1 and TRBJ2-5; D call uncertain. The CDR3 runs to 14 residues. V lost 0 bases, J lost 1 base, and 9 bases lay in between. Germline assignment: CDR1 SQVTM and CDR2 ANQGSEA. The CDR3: CSVEDPPAQETQYF. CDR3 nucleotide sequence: TGCAGCGTTGAAGATCCCCCGGCCCAAGAGACCCAGTACTTC.

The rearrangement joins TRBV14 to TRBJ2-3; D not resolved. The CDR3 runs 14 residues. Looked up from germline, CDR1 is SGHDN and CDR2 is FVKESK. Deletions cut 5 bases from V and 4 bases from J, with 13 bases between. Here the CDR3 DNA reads TGTGCCAGCAGCAGGCTCGACCGCGCAGATACGCAGTATTTT. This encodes CASSRLDRADTQYF.

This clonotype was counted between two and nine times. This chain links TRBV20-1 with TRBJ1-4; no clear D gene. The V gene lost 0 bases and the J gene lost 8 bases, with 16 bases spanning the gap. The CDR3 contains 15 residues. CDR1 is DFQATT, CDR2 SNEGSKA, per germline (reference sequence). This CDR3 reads CSARDGLRLREKLFF. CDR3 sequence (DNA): TGCAGTGCTAGAGACGGACTCCGGTTGAGGGAAAAACTGTTTTTT.

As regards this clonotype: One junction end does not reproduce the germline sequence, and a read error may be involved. The CDR3 loop reads CANSYTSGGAPGFNEQFF. CDR3 bases: TGTGCCAACAGTTACACTAGCGGGGGAGCCCCTGGTTTCAATGAGCAGTTCTTC. The rearrangement uses TRBV6-5 and TRBJ2-1; 11 positions match TRBD2. The length of the CDR3 is 18 residues. The V gene's germline CDR1 is MNHEY and CDR2 SVGAGI.

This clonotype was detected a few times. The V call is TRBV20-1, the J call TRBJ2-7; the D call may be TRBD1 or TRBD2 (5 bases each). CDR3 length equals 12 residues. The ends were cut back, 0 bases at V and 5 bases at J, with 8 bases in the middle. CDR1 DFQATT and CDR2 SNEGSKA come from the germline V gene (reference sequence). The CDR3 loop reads CSARDRGHEQYF. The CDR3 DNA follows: TGCAGTGCTAGAGATCGGGGCCACGAGCAGTACTTC.

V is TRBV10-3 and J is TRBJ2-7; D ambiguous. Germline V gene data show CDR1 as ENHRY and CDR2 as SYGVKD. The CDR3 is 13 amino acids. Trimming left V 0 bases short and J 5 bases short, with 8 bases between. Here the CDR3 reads CAISESARHEQYF. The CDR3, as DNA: TGTGCCATCAGTGAGTCTGCTCGTCACGAGCAGTACTTC.

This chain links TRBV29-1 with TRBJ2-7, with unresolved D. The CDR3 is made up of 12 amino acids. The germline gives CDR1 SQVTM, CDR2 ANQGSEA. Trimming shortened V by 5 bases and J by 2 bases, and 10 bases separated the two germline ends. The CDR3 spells CSVTRDTYEQYF. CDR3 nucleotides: TGCAGCGTTACTCGAGACACCTACGAGCAGTACTTC.

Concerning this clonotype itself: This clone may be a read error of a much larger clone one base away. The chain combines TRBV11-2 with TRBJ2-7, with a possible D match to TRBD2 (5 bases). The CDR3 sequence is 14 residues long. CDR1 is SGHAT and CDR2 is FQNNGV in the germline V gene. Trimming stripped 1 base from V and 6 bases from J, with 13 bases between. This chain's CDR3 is CASSLVGRGSEQYF. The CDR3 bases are TGTGCCAGCAGCTTAGTTGGCCGGGGTAGCGAGCAGTACTTC.

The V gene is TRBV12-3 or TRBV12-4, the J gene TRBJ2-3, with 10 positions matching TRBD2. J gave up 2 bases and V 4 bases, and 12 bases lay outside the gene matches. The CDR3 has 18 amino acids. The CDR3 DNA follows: TGTGCCAGCAGTTCCCCTATAGCGGGGGGAATACCCACAGATACGCAGTATTTT. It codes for CASSSPIAGGIPTDTQYF.

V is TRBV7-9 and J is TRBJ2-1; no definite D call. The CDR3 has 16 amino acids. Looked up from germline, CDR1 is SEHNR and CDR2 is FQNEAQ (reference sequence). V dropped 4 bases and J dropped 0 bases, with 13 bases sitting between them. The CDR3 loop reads CASSSYSRSSYNEQFF. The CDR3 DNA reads TGTGCCAGCAGCTCGTATTCGAGAAGCTCCTACAATGAGCAGTTCTTC.

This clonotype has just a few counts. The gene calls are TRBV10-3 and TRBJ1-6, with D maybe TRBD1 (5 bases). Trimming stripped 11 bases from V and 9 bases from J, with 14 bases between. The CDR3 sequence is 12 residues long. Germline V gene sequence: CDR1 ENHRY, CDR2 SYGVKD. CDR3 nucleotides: TGTGCCGGGAGGCATGACAGTTCACCCCTCCACTTT. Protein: CAGRHDSSPLHF.

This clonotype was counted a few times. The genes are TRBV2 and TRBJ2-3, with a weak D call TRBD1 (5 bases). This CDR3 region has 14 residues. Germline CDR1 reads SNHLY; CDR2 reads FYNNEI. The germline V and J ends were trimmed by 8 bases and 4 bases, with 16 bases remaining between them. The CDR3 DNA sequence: TGTGCCAGCGCCCAAGCAGGGTTGGCAGATACGCAGTATTTT. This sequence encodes CASAQAGLADTQYF. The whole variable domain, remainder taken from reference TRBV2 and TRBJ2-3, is EPEVTQTPSHQVTQMGQEVILRCVPISNHLYFYWYRQILGQKVEFLVSFYNNEISEKSEIFDDQFSVERPDGSNFTLKIRSTKLEDSAMYFCASAQAGLADTQYFGPGTRLTVL.

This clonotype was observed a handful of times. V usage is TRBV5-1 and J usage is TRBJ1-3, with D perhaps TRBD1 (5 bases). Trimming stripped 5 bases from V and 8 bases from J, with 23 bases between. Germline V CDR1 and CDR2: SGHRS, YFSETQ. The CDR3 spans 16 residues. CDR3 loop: CASRPDSSAFRDTIYF. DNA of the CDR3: TGCGCCAGCAGGCCTGACAGTTCTGCTTTTAGGGACACCATATATTTT.

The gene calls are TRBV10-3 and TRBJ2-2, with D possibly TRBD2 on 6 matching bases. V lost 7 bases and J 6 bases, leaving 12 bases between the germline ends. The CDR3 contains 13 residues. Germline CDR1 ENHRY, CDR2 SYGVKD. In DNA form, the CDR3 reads TGTGCCATCATGGGGGGAAACCCCGGGGAGCTGTTTTTT. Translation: CAIMGGNPGELFF.

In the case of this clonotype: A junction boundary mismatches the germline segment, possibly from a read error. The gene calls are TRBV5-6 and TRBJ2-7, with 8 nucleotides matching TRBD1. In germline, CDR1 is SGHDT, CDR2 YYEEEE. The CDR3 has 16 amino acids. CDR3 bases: TGTGCCAGCAGCCTGATGACAGGGGAGCGCTCCTGCGAGCAGTACTTC. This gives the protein CASSLMTGERSCEQYF.

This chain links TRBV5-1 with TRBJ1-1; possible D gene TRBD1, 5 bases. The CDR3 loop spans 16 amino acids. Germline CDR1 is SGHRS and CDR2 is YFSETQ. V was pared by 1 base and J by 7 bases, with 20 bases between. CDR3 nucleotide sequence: TGCGCCAGCAGCTTGTCTTCTACGGGACGCCATAATGAAGCTTTCTTT. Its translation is CASSLSSTGRHNEAFF.

CDR3 in amino acids: CASSPGLAIGTQYF. CDR3 bases: TGTGCCAGCAGTCCGGGACTAGCGATAGGAACCCAGTACTTC. The gene calls are TRBV28 and TRBJ2-5, with 10 bases lining up with TRBD2. The CDR3 is 14 residues long. Germline trimming cut 5 bases from V and 8 bases from J; bases unmatched to any gene: 8. Germline loops: CDR1 MDHEN, CDR2 SYDVKM.

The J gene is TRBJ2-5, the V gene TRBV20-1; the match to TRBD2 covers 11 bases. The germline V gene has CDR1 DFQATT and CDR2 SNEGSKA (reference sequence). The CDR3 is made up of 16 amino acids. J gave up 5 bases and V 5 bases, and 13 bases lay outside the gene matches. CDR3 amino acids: CSAPNLSGGAGETQYF. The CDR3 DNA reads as TGCAGTGCTCCAAACCTTAGCGGGGGGGCCGGTGAGACCCAGTACTTC.

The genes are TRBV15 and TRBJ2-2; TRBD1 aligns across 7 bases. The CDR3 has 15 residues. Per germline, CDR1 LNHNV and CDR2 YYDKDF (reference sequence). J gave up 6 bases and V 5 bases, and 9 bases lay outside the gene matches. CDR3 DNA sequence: TGTGCCACCAGCCAAGACAGGGTTAGGGCCGGGGAGCTGTTTTTT. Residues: CATSQDRVRAGELFF.

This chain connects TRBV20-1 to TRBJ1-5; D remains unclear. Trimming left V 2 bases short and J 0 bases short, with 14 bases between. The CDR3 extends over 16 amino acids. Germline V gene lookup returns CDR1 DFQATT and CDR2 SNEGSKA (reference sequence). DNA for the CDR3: TGCAGTGCTAGATCTAACAGCCCCTATAGCAATCAGCCCCAGCATTTT. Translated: CSARSNSPYSNQPQHF.

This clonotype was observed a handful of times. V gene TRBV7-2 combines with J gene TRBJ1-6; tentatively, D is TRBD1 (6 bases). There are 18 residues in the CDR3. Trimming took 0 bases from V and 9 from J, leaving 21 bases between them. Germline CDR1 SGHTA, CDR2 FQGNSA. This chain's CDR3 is CASSLAAPRDTKASPLHF. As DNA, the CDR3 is TGTGCCAGCAGCTTAGCGGCCCCGAGGGACACAAAAGCTTCACCCCTCCACTTT.

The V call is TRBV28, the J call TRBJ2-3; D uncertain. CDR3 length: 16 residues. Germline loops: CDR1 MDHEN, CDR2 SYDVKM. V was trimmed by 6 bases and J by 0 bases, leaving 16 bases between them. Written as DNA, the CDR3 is TGTGCCAGCAGCCTTATGTCGGGCCTCAGCACAGATACGCAGTATTTT. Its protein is CASSLMSGLSTDTQYF.